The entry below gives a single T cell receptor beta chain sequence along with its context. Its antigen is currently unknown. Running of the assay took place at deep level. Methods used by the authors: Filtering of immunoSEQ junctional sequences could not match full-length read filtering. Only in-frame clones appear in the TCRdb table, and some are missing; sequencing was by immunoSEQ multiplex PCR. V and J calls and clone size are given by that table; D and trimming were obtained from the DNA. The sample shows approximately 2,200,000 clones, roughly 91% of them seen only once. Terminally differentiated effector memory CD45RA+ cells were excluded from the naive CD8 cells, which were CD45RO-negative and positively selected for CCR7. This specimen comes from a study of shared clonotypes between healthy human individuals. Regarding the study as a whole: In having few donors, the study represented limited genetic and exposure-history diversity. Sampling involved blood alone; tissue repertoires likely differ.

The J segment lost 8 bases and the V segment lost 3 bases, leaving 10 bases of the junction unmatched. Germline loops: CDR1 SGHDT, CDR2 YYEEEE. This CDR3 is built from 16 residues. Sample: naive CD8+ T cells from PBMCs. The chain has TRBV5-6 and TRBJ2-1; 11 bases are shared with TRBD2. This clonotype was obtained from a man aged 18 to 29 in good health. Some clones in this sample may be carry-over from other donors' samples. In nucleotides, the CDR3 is TGTGCCAGCAGCTCCGCGACTAGCGGGACCTTTCATGAGCAGTTCTTC. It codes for CASSSATSGTFHEQFF. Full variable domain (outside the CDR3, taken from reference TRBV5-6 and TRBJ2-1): DAGVTQSPTHLIKTRGQQVTLRCSPKSGHDTVSWYQQALGQGPQFIFQYYEEEERQRGNFPDRFSGHQFPNYSSELNVNALLLGDSALYLCASSSATSGTFHEQFFGPGTRLTVL.